This T cell receptor (beta chain) was captured in a study of Graves' ophthalmopathy and Graves' hyperthyroidism. PBMCs were isolated from an approximately 10 ml sample of fresh peripheral blood. Amplification of TCR beta CDR3 regions used RNA transcripts. Second-round multiplex PCR came after first-round RT-PCR with HTBI primers. In TCRdb, the multiplex PCR reads were re-called with MiXCR into one record per CDR3 protein. The sample consists of almost 400,000 distinct CDR3 sequences, approximately 20% of them appearing once. This clonotype was counted ten times or more. CDR1 MNHNS and CDR2 SASEGT come from the germline V gene. There are 16 residues in the CDR3. The trim removed 6 bases at V and 4 bases at J, leaving 12 bases unmatched.

J is TRBJ2-7 and V is TRBV6-1, with 10 bases fitting TRBD1. This receptor was taken from a woman younger than 30 with Graves' ophthalmopathy. Sequencing used peripheral blood. The CDR3 DNA reads TGTGCCAGCAGATCGGGTCCGGGACAGGGGACGTACGAGCAGTACTTC. As protein: CASRSGPGQGTYEQYF.